These 29 T cell receptor beta chains were all obtained from the same sample, sequenced in a study of T cell repertoires in cytomegalovirus infection. Their antigen targets remain unknown. TCRdb used MiXCR to reprocess the reads, holding one entry per CDR3 protein. The sample includes some 310,000 distinct CDR3 sequences, just under 25% of them seen just once. The specimen was cultured PBMCs, collected from culture after CMV antigen stimulation. The receptors come from a human donor in good health (CMV status not recorded). Some clones in this sample may be carry-over from other donors' samples.

Only a few counts were recorded for this clonotype. V is TRBV2 and J is TRBJ1-1, with D perhaps matching TRBD1 (6 bases). This CDR3 is 15 amino acids long. V lost 6 bases and J lost 1, with 15 bases in between. Germline loops: CDR1 SNHLY, CDR2 FYNNEI. The CDR3 sequence is CASSRNPGENTEAFF. DNA of the CDR3: TGTGCCAGCAGCCGAAATCCAGGGGAGAACACTGAAGCTTTCTTT.

The genes are TRBV7-2 and TRBJ2-3; TRBD2 might be the D (7 bases). Germline values: CDR1 SGHTA, CDR2 FQGNSA. Trimming stripped 6 bases from V and 6 bases from J, with 13 bases between. There are 13 residues in the CDR3. CDR3 amino acids: CASRGGRGDTQYF. In DNA form, the CDR3 reads TGTGCCAGCAGAGGGGGGAGGGGGGATACGCAGTATTTT.

This clonotype was counted at least ten times. The J gene is TRBJ1-1, the V gene TRBV25-1; perhaps TRBD1 as D (5 bases). The CDR3 is made up of 14 amino acids. The germline gives CDR1 MGHDK, CDR2 SYGVNS. V gave up 8 bases and J gave up 4 bases, with 17 bases separating them. In DNA form, the CDR3 reads TGTGCCAGCGGCGACAGTGGGGAACTCACTGAAGCTTTCTTT. The encoded protein is CASGDSGELTEAFF.

This clonotype was detected only a few times. The rearrangement uses TRBV6-4 and TRBJ2-1; D possibly uses TRBD1 or TRBD2 (5 bases each). The CDR3 loop spans 15 amino acids. Germline CDR1 reads MRHNA; CDR2 reads SNTAGT. V dropped 4 bases and J dropped 4 bases, with 14 bases sitting between them. The CDR3 DNA reads as TGTGCCAGCAGTGTGTTAGAGGGGCCTTACAATGAGCAGTTCTTC. Its translation is CASSVLEGPYNEQFF.

In this sample, this clonotype turned up once. The V gene is TRBV7-6, the J gene TRBJ2-7; 8 bases fit TRBD2. Germline-derived CDR1 and CDR2 are SGHVS and FNYEAQ. V was clipped by 5 bases and J by 4 bases; unmatched bases: 10. This CDR3 spans 15 amino acids. The CDR3, as DNA: TGTGCCAGCAGCGGGGGCGCGGGAGGAGGGTACGAGCAGTACTTC. Protein: CASSGGAGGGYEQYF.

The chain uses TRBV5-1 and TRBJ2-7, with D unclear. CDR3 length equals 17 residues. Germline CDR1 reads SGHRS; CDR2 reads YFSETQ. CDR3 sequence reads: CASSLEGRGTFSHEQYV. In DNA, the CDR3 is TGCGCCAGCAGCTTGGAAGGTCGCGGAACCTTCTCCCACGAGCAGTACGTC.

This clonotype was observed many times. V and J are TRBV7-2 and TRBJ2-6; D gene unclear. This CDR3 is built from 17 residues. Germline V gene data show CDR1 as SGHTA and CDR2 as FQGNSA. V lost 2 bases and J lost 1, with 12 bases in between. CDR3 in DNA: TGTGCCAGCAGCTTAAGAGGCACCGAATCTGGGGCCAACGTCCTGACTTTC. Residues: CASSLRGTESGANVLTF. The variable domain in full, with the rest retrieved from reference TRBV7-2 and TRBJ2-6, is GAGVSQSPSNKVTEKGKDVELRCDPISGHTALYWYRQSLGQGLEFLIYFQGNSAPDKSGLPSDRFSAERTGGSVSTLTIQRTQQEDSAVYLCASSLRGTESGANVLTFGAGSRLTVL.

The chain recombines TRBV19 with TRBJ1-5, with a possible D match to TRBD1 (6 bases). V lost 5 bases to trimming and J lost 2 bases, with 16 bases between them. Looked up from germline, CDR1 is LNHDA and CDR2 is SQIVND (reference sequence). CDR3 size: 16 residues. The CDR3 reads CASSPQGGQGNQPQHF. CDR3 nucleotides: TGTGCCAGTAGTCCCCAAGGGGGACAAGGCAATCAGCCCCAGCATTTT.

The chain uses TRBV10-3 and TRBJ2-7, with a possible D match to TRBD2 (5 bases). With 10 bases removed from V and 3 bases from J, the gap between germline ends came to 13 bases. Germline V gene sequence: CDR1 ENHRY, CDR2 SYGVKD. The length of the CDR3 is 12 residues. Written as DNA, the CDR3 is TGTGCCACCTTCGGGGAGAACTACGAGCAGTACTTC. Its translation: CATFGENYEQYF.

This clonotype was counted between two and nine times. The rearrangement joins TRBV6-2 or TRBV6-3 to TRBJ1-1; D unclear. This CDR3 is 13 amino acids long. Trimming cost V 0 bases and J 4 bases, with 6 bases left between them. Germline V gives CDR1 MNHEY, CDR2 SVGEGT. The CDR3 here is CASSYSWGTEAFF. In DNA form, the CDR3 reads TGTGCCAGCAGTTACTCATGGGGCACTGAAGCTTTCTTT.

This clonotype was seen more than once but under ten times. This CDR3 is CSALSLRGDTQYF. CDR3 coding DNA: TGCAGTGCTCTCTCCCTCCGAGGAGATACGCAGTATTTT. The chain recombines TRBV20-1 with TRBJ2-3; D uncertain. V was trimmed by 5 bases and J by 5 bases, leaving 14 bases between them. The CDR3 is 13 residues long. Germline CDR1 is DFQATT and CDR2 is SNEGSKA (reference sequence).

The gene calls are TRBV2 and TRBJ2-7, with unresolved D. Germline CDR1 SNHLY, CDR2 FYNNEI. There are 15 residues in the CDR3. Trimming left V 4 bases short and J 6 bases short, with 19 bases between. The CDR3 spells CASSAFVRQRAEQYF. CDR3 DNA sequence: TGTGCCAGCAGTGCGTTTGTCAGACAACGTGCCGAGCAGTACTTC.

The table lists this clonotype with a few counts. The chain is built from TRBV20-1 and TRBJ1-5; no definite D call. CDR3 size: 13 residues. CDR1 DFQATT and CDR2 SNEGSKA come from the germline V gene (reference sequence). Trimming took off 0 bases at V and 2 bases at J, with 5 bases between the two ends. The CDR3 spells CSARDYGNQPQHF. The DNA of the CDR3 is TGCAGTGCTAGAGATTACGGCAATCAGCCCCAGCATTTT.

The rearrangement uses TRBV6-2 or TRBV6-3 and TRBJ2-1; the match to TRBD2 covers 12 bases. Germline V gene data show CDR1 as MNHEY and CDR2 as SVGEGT. The V and J ends lost 0 bases and 7 bases, in that order; junction bases with no gene match: 7. The CDR3 consists of 17 residues. The CDR3 region is CASSYSLAGGPENEQFF. The CDR3 DNA reads TGTGCCAGCAGTTACTCGCTAGCGGGAGGGCCGGAGAATGAGCAGTTCTTC.

This clonotype was seen repeatedly, ten times or more. This rearrangement joins TRBV7-2 to TRBJ2-7, with no clear D. Germline CDR1 reads SGHTA; CDR2 reads FQGNSA. V lost 1 base and J 3 bases, leaving 19 bases between the germline ends. The CDR3 sequence is 17 residues long. DNA of the CDR3: TGTGCCAGCAGCTTAGGTGTAGGTCCGGGCTTAGGCTACGAGCAGTACTTC. Translating it yields CASSLGVGPGLGYEQYF.

The rearrangement links TRBV7-2 to TRBJ2-1, with TRBD2 matching 11 bases. Germline V CDR1 and CDR2: SGHTA, FQGNSA. The length of the CDR3 is 15 residues. Unmatched junction bases numbered 5, after V lost 6 bases and J lost 4 bases. Here the CDR3 reads CASRKGLADYNEQFF. CDR3 nucleotide sequence: TGTGCCAGCAGGAAGGGACTAGCGGATTACAATGAGCAGTTCTTC.

The chain is built from TRBV7-9 and TRBJ2-7, with a weak D call TRBD1 (5 bases). Per the germline V gene, CDR1 is SEHNR and CDR2 is FQNEAQ (reference sequence). The V gene lost 5 bases and the J gene lost 6 bases, with 17 bases spanning the gap. CDR3 length: 14 residues. The CDR3 DNA sequence: TGTGCCAGCAGCCGAGCAGGGCGACTCGGCGAGCAGTACTTC. Translating gives CASSRAGRLGEQYF.

Notes on this clonotype: With a much larger clone just one base away, this may be a read error. The V and J genes are TRBV4-1 and TRBJ1-2; no reliable D call. Germline lookup yields CDR1 MGHRA and CDR2 YSYEKL. CDR3 length: 13 amino acids. CDR3 residues: CASSRDGNYGCTF. CDR3 in DNA: TGCGCCAGCAGCCGAGACGGTAACTATGGCTGCACCTTC.

The chain combines TRBV12-3 or TRBV12-4 with TRBJ1-5; tentative D call: TRBD1 (6 bases). The ends were cut back, 5 bases at V and 4 bases at J, with 12 bases in the middle. This CDR3 region has 14 residues. CDR3 loop: CASSRGGANQPQHF. DNA for the CDR3: TGTGCCAGCAGTCGAGGGGGGGCGAATCAGCCCCAGCATTTT.

The CDR3 bases are TGCGCCAGAGAAGTAGAGCTACAAGAGACCCAGTACTTC. Protein sequence: CAREVELQETQYF. J is TRBJ2-5 and V is TRBV10-1; D is unclear. The CDR3 has 13 amino acids. The germline V and J ends were trimmed by 9 bases and 2 bases, with 13 bases remaining between them. Looked up from germline, CDR1 is WNHNN and CDR2 is SYGVQD (reference sequence).

The chain links TRBV19 to TRBJ2-3, with D unresolved. Trimming removed 0 bases at V and 4 bases at J, with 14 bases between. The germline V gene encodes CDR1 LNHDA and CDR2 SQIVND (reference sequence). This CDR3 is 16 amino acids long. The CDR3 protein is CASSIDQSPKADTQYF. In DNA, the CDR3 is TGTGCCAGTAGTATAGATCAGTCACCGAAAGCAGATACGCAGTATTTT.

The genes are TRBV5-1 and TRBJ2-3; 10 bases line up with TRBD2. This CDR3 is built from 17 residues. With 4 bases clipped from V and 5 bases from J, the junction kept 13 bases outside the gene matches. CDR1 and CDR2 (germline): SGHRS, YFSETQ. Written as DNA, the CDR3 is TGCGCCAGCAGCGGAATCCTCGGGACTAGCGTCGGAGATACGCAGTATTTT. Translated, it gives CASSGILGTSVGDTQYF.

This chain uses TRBV27 with TRBJ2-4; D possibly corresponds to TRBD2 (5 bases). The V gene lost 5 bases and the J gene lost 0 bases, with 5 bases spanning the gap. Per the germline V gene, CDR1 is MNHEY and CDR2 is SMNVEV (reference sequence). The length of the CDR3 is 13 residues. For the CDR3, the DNA is TGTGCCAGCAGTCGGGGAGCCAAAAACATTCAGTACTTC. It encodes CASSRGAKNIQYF.

This clonotype was observed a few times. The V and J genes are TRBV7-9 and TRBJ2-3; no clear D gene. V lost 3 bases and J 2 bases, leaving 12 bases between the germline ends. CDR3 length: 15 amino acids. Germline V gene sequence: CDR1 SEHNR, CDR2 FQNEAQ (reference sequence). CDR3 in DNA: TGTGCCAGCAGCTTTTTGTCGAGAAACACAGATACGCAGTATTTT. Protein product: CASSFLSRNTDTQYF.

The J gene is TRBJ2-5, the V gene TRBV15, with 11 bases identical to TRBD2. Trimming cost V 0 bases and J 3 bases; bases outside gene matches: 6. CDR1 and CDR2 (germline): LNHNV, YYDKDF (reference sequence). This CDR3 region has 17 residues. CDR3 region: CATSRELTSGAKETQYF. The CDR3 nucleotides read TGTGCCACCAGCAGAGAGTTGACTAGCGGGGCCAAAGAGACCCAGTACTTC.

The chain employs TRBV6-2 or TRBV6-3 and TRBJ2-2; tentatively, D is TRBD1 (6 bases). Germline V gives CDR1 MNHEY, CDR2 SVGEGT. V shed 5 bases and J shed 1 base, with 14 bases lying between them. This CDR3 is built from 16 residues. CDR3 sequence reads: CASSPPDRRNTGELFF. The CDR3 DNA is TGTGCCAGCAGTCCCCCAGACAGGCGGAACACCGGGGAGCTGTTTTTT.

The J gene is TRBJ2-5, the V gene TRBV7-2; D gene ambiguous. The CDR3 is made up of 14 amino acids. Germline CDR1 SGHTA, CDR2 FQGNSA. V gave up 3 bases and J gave up 5 bases, with 13 bases separating them. The chain's CDR3 is CASSFQAKGETQYF. CDR3 nucleotides: TGTGCCAGCAGCTTTCAGGCCAAGGGTGAGACCCAGTACTTC.

This clonotype was seen repeatedly, ten times or more. The chain combines TRBV7-2 with TRBJ2-1, with 8 bases aligning to TRBD2. Germline CDR1 SGHTA, CDR2 FQGNSA. CDR3 length: 16 amino acids. Trimming removed 8 bases from V and 9 bases from J; junction bases left unmatched: 18. The CDR3 region is CASVPGRSSGRSEQFF. DNA of the CDR3: TGTGCCAGCGTCCCTGGACGGTCTAGCGGGCGGAGTGAGCAGTTCTTC.

The chain links TRBV10-1 to TRBJ2-5, with TRBD2 matching 7 bases. Germline CDR1 is WNHNN and CDR2 is SYGVQD (reference sequence). The CDR3 contains 15 residues. The junction had 12 bases not matched to a gene; V was cut back by 9 bases and J by 2 bases. The chain's CDR3 is CARPGLPGQQETQYF. The DNA for the CDR3 is TGCGCCAGGCCGGGACTACCGGGTCAGCAAGAGACCCAGTACTTC.